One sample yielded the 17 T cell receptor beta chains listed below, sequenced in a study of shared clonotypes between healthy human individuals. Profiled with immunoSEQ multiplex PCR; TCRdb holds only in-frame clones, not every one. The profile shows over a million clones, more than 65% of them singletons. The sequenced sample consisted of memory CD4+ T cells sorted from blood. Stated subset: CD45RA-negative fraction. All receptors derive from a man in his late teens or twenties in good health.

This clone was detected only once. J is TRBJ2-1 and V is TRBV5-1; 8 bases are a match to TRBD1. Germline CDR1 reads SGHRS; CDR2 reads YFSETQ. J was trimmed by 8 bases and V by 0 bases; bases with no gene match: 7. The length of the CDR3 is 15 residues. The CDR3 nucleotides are TGCGCCAGCAGCTTGGGGCAGGGGGCGTACGATGAGCAGTTCTTC. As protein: CASSLGQGAYDEQFF.

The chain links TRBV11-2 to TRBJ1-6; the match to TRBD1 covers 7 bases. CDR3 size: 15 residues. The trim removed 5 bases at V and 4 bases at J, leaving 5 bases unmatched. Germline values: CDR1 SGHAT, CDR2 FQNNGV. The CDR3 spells CASSPRDSYNSPLHF. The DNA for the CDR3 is TGTGCCAGCAGCCCACGGGACAGTTATAATTCACCCCTCCACTTT.

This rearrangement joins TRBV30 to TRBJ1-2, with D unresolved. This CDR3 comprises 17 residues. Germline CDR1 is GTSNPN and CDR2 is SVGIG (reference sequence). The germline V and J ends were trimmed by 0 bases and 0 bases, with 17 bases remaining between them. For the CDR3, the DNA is TGTGCCTGGAGTGTAAAAAGCGGGCCTGGGGCTAACTATGGCTACACCTTC. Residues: CAWSVKSGPGANYGYTF.

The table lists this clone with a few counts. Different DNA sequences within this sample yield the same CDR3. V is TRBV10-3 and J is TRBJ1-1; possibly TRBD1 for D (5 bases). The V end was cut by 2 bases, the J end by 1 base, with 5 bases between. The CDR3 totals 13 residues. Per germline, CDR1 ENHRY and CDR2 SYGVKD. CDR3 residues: CAISEGQNTEAFF. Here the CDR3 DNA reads TGTGCCATCAGTGAGGGACAGAACACTGAAGCTTTCTTT.

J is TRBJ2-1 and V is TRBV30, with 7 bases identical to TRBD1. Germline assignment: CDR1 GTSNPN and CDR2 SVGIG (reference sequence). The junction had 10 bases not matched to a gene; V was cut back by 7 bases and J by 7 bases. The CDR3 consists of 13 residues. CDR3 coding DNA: TGTGCCTATGCGAGGGGGCTGAGGAATGAGCAGTTCTTC. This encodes CAYARGLRNEQFF.

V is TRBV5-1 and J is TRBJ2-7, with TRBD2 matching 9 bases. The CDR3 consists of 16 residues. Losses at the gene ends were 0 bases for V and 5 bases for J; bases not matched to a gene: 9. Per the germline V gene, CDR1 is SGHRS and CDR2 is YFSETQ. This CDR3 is CASSLGQGLAIDEQYF. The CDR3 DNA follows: TGCGCCAGCAGCTTGGGCCAGGGACTAGCTATCGACGAGCAGTACTTC.

The CDR3 nucleotides are TGTGCCTGGAGTACCAGGGGCGGCAATCAGCCCCAGCATTTT. Protein: CAWSTRGGNQPQHF. V is TRBV30 and J is TRBJ1-5; weak D call: TRBD1 (6 bases). Deletions cut 2 bases from V and 2 bases from J, with 10 bases between. The CDR3 spans 14 residues. Per germline, CDR1 GTSNPN and CDR2 SVGIG (reference sequence).

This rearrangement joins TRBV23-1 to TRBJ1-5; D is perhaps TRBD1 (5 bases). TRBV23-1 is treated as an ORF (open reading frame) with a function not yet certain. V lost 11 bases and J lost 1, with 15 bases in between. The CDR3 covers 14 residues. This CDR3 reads CAVRGGGSNQPQHF. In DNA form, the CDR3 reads TGCGCCGTAAGGGGCGGAGGGAGCAATCAGCCCCAGCATTTT.

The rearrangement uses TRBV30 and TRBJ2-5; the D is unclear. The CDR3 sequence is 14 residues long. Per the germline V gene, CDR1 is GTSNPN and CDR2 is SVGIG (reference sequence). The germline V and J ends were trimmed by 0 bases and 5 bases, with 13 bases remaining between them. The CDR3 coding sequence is TGTGCCTGGAGTGTCGTGTCCCCGTCGGAGACCCAGTACTTC. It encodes CAWSVVSPSETQYF.

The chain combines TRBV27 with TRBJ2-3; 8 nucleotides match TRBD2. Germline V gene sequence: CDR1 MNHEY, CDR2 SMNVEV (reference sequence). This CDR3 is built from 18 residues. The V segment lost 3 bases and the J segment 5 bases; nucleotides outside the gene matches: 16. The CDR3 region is CASSLGSGGRTREDTQYF. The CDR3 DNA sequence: TGTGCCAGCAGTTTGGGAAGCGGGGGCCGGACTCGAGAAGATACGCAGTATTTT.

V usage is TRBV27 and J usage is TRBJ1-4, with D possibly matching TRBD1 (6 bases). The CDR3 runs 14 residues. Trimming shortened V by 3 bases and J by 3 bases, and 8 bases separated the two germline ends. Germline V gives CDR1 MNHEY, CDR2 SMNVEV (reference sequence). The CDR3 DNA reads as TGTGCCAGCAGTTTCCAGGGGCCTAATGAAAAACTGTTTTTT. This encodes CASSFQGPNEKLFF.

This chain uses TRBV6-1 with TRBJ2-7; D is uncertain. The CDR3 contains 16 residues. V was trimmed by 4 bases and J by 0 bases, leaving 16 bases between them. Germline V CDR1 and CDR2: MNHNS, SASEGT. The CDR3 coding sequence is TGTGCCAGCAGTGGACGACGGCTAATGGGCTCCTACGAGCAGTACTTC. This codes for CASSGRRLMGSYEQYF.

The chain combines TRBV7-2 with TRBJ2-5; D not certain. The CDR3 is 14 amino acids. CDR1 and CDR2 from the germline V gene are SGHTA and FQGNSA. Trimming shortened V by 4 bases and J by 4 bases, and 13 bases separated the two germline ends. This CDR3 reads CASSSSDGRETQYF. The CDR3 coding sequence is TGTGCCAGCAGCTCCTCGGACGGAAGAGAGACCCAGTACTTC.

CDR3 protein: CASSVASGDYGYTF. DNA of the CDR3: TGTGCCAGCAGCGTAGCATCGGGGGACTATGGCTACACCTTC. The chain links TRBV9 to TRBJ1-2, with D possibly TRBD1 on 5 matching bases. Germline CDR1 is SGDLS and CDR2 is YYNGEE. This CDR3 comprises 14 residues. The V end lost 0 bases, the J end lost 3 bases, and 9 bases lay between the germline ends.

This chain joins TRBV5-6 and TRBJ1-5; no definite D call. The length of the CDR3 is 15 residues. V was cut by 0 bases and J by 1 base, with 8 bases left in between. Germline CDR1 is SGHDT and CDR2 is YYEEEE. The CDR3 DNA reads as TGTGCCAGCAGCTTGGGTATGGGAAGCAATCAGCCCCAGCATTTT. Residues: CASSLGMGSNQPQHF.

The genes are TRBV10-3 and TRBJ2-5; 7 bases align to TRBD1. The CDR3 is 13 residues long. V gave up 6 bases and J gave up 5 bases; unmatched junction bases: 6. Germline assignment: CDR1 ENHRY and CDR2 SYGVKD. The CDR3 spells CAIRDRDSETQYF. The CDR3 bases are TGTGCCATCAGAGACAGGGATTCGGAGACCCAGTACTTC.

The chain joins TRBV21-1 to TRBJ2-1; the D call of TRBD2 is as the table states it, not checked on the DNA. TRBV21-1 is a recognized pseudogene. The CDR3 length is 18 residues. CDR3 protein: CASSKGYGLAASYNEQFF. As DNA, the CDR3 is TGTGCCAGCAGCAAAGGGTACGGACTAGCGGCCTCTTACAATGAGCAGTTCTTC.